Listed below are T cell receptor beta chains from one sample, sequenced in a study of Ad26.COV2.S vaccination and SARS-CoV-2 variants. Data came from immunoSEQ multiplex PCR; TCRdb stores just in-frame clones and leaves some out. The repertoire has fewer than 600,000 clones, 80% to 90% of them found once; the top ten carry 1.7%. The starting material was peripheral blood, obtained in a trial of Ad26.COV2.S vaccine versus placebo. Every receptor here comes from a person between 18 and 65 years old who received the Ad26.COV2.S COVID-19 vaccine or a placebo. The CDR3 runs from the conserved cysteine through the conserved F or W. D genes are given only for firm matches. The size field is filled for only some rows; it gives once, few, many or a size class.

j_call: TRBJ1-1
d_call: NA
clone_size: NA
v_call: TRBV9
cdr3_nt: TGTGCCAGCAGCGTAGGTGGTTGGGACACTGAAGCTTTCTTT
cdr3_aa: CASSVGGWDTEAFF

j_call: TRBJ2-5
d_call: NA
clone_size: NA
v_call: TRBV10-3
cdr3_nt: TGTGCCATCAGTGAGTCGGGGGGGGCACAAGAGACCCAGTACTTC
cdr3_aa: CAISESGGAQETQYF

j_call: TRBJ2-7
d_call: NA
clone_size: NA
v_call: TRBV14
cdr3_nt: TGTGCCAGCAGCCAAGGGTTTAGTGCGAGAAGCTCCTACGAGCAGTACTTC
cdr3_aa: CASSQGFSARSSYEQYF

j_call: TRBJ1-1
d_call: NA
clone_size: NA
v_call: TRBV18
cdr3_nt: TGTGCCAGCTCACCGGATCAATTCAGGGGTCAAGGGGCTTTCTTT
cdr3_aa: CASSPDQFRGQGAFF

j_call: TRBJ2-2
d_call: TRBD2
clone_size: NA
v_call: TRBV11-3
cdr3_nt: TGTGCCAGCAGCCCGATACCTAGCGGGAACACCGGGGAGCTGTTTTTT
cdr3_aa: CASSPIPSGNTGELFF

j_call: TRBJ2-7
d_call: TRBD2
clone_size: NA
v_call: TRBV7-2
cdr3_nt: TGTGCCAGCAGCACAGCGGGAGGGAACTCCTACGAGCAGTACTTC
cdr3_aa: CASSTAGGNSYEQYF

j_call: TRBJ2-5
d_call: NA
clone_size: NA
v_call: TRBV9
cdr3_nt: TGTGCCAGCAGCGTCACCCTACAAGAGACCCAGTACTTC
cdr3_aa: CASSVTLQETQYF

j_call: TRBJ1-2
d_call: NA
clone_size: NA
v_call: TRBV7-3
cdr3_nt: TGTGCCAGCAGCCCAGCAGGGTCTCCGGGGGGAACTGGTGGCTACACCTTC
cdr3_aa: CASSPAGSPGGTGGYTF

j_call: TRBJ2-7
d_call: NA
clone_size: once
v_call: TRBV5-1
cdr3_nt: TGCGCCAGCAGCCCGAGGGACCAAGCTGGAGAGCAGTACTTC
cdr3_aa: CASSPRDQAGEQYF

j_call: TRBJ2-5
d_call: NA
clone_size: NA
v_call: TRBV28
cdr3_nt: TGTGCCAGCCGAGTTCGGGGAGAGACCCAGTACTTC
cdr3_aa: CASRVRGETQYF

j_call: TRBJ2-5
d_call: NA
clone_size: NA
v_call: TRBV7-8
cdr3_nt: TGTGCCAGCAGCCCGCGGATTGGGGAGACCCAGTACTTC
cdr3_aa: CASSPRIGETQYF

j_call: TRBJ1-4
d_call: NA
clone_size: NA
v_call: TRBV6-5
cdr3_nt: TGTGCCAGCAGCCGCGAAATTAAGGGGGATCTACTGTTTTTT
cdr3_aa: CASSREIKGDLLFF

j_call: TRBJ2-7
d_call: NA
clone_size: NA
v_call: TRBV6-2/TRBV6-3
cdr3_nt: TGTGCCAGCAGTTATCCGGGGACCAACGAGCAGTACTTC
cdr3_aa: CASSYPGTNEQYF

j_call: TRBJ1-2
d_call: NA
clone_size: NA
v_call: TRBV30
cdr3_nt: TGTGCCTGCACTAACTTGGCCTACCGCTATGGCTACACCTTC
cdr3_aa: CACTNLAYRYGYTF

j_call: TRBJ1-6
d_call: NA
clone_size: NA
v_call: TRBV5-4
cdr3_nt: TGTGCCAGCAGCTTATATCCTCTAGACGATAATTCACCCCTCCACTTT
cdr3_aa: CASSLYPLDDNSPLHF

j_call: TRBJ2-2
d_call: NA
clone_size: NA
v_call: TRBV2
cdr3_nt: TGTGCCAGCAAAGGACAGCGGGACACCGGGGAGCTGTTTTTT
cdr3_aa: CASKGQRDTGELFF

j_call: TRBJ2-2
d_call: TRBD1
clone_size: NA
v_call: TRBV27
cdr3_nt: TGTGCCAGCAGCCCTCGGACAGGGGGAACCGGGGAGCTGTTTTTT
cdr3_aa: CASSPRTGGTGELFF

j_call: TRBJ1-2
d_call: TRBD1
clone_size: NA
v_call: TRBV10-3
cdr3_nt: TGTGCCACCCGGTCAGGGGGCGATTATGGCTACACCTTC
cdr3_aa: CATRSGGDYGYTF

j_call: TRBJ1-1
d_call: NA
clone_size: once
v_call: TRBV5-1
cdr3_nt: TGCGCCAGCTCCATACTTACAGGGCATCAGAACACTGAAGCTTTCTTT
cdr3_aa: CASSILTGHQNTEAFF

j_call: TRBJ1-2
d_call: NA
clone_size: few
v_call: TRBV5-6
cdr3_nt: TGTGCCAGCAGCTTGGAGGGGCGCAGTTATGGCTACACCTTC
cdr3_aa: CASSLEGRSYGYTF

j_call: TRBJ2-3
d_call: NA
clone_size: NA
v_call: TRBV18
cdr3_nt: TGTGCCAGCTCACCAACAAACGGAGATACGCAGTATTTT
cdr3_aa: CASSPTNGDTQYF

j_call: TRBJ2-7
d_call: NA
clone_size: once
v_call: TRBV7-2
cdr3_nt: TGTGCCAGCAGCTTAGGCAGGGACTTCGACGAGCAGTACTTC
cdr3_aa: CASSLGRDFDEQYF

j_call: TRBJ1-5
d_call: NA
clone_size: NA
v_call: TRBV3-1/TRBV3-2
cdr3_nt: TGTGCCAGCAGCCCATCACCGGGACATATCAGATATAGCAATCAGCCCCAGCATTTT
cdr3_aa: CASSPSPGHIRYSNQPQHF

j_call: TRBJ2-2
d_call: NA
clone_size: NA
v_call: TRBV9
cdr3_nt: TGTGCCAGCAGTGGGGTTGGCGGGGCCAACACCGGGGAGCTGTTTTTT
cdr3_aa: CASSGVGGANTGELFF

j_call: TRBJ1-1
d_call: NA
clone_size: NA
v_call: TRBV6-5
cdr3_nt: TGTGCCAGCAGTTCAGGGTTGTTGGACACTGAAGCTTTCTTT
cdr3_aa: CASSSGLLDTEAFF

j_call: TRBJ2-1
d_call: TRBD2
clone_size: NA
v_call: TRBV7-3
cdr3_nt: TGTGCCAGCGCCAAGCGGGATCGCAATGAGCAGTTCTTC
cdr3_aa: CASAKRDRNEQFF

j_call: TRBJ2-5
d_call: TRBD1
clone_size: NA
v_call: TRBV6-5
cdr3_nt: TGTGCCAGCAGTTTCAGACAGGGGTGGCGAGAGACCCAGTACTTC
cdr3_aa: CASSFRQGWRETQYF

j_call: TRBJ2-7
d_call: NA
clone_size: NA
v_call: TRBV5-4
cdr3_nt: TGTGCCAGCAGCTTGGATGGGGCCTACGAGCAGTACTTC
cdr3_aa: CASSLDGAYEQYF

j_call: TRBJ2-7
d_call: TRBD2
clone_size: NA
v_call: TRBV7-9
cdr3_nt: TGTGCCAGCAGCGACCCCGGACTAGCGGGAGTACCCTACGAGCAGTACTTC
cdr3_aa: CASSDPGLAGVPYEQYF

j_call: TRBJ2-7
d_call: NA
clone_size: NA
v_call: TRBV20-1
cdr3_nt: TGCAGTGCCATCACGGGAAACGAGCAGTACTTC
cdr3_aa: CSAITGNEQYF

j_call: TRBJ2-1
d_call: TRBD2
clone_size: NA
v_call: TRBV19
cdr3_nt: TGTGCCAGTAGTATCGTCGCTAGCGGGTACAATGAGCAGTTCTTC
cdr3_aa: CASSIVASGYNEQFF

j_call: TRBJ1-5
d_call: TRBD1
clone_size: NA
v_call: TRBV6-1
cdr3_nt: TGTGCCAGCAATTTGGGACAGGGTCATCAGCCCCAGCATTTT
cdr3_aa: CASNLGQGHQPQHF

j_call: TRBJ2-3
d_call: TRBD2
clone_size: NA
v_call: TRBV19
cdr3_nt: TGTGCCAGTAGTGGCGGGGGGCTAGCGGGAGGTGATCGGAAAGATACGCAGTATTTT
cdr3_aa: CASSGGGLAGGDRKDTQYF

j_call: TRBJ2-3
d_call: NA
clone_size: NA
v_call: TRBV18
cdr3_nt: TGTGCCAGCTCACGCACGAGGGGGGAAACAGATACGCAGTATTTT
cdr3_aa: CASSRTRGETDTQYF

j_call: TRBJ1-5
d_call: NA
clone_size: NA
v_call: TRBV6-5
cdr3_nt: TGTGCCAGCAGTTACTCTGGGGTTCATCAGCCCCAGCATTTT
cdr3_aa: CASSYSGVHQPQHF

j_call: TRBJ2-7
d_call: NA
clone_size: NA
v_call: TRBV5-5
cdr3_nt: TGTGCCAGCAGCTTCCTGGGCGCTGTGTACGAGCAGTACTTC
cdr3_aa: CASSFLGAVYEQYF

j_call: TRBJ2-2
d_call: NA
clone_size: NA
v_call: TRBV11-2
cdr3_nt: TGTGCCAGCAGCTTAGAGGGGGAAACCGGGGAGCTGTTTTTT
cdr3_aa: CASSLEGETGELFF

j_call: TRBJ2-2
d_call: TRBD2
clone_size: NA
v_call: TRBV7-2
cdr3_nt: TGTGCCAGCAGCGGAGGACTAGCGCCCACTGCGAACACCGGGGAGCTGTTTTTT
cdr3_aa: CASSGGLAPTANTGELFF

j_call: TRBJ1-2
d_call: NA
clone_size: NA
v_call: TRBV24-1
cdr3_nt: TGTGCCACCAGTGACCGCGAGTTTAGAGGCTACACCTTC
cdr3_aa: CATSDREFRGYTF

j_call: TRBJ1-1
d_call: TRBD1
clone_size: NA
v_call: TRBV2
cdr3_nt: TGTGCCAGCACAGGACAGGGCGGTATGAACACTGAAGCTTTCTTT
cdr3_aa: CASTGQGGMNTEAFF

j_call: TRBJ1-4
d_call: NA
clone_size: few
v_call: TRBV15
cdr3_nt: TGTGCCACCAGCAGAGTGACGGCGGCTGGGGAAAAACTGTTTTTT
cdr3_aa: CATSRVTAAGEKLFF

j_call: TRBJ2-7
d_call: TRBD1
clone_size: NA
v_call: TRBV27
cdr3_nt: TGTGCCAGCAGTTTGTCCAGGGGGCGCGAGCAGTACTTT
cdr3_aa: CASSLSRGREQYF

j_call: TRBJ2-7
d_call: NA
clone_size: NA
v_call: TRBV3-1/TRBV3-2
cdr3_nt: TGTGCCAGCAGCCCCACGCGTGGCGAGCAGTACTTC
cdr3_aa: CASSPTRGEQYF

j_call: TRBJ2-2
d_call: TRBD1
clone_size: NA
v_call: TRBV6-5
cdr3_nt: TGTGCCAGCAGTCACAGGGGGCGGATCACCGGGGAGCTGTTTTTT
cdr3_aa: CASSHRGRITGELFF

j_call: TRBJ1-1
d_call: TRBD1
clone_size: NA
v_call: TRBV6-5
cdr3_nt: TGTGCCAGCACCCAGATGGGGACAGGGAACACTGAAGCTTTCTTT
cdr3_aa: CASTQMGTGNTEAFF

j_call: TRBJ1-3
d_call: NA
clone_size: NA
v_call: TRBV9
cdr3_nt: TGTGCCAGCAGCGTAGAAGGGGCGCGAGGAAACACCATATATTTT
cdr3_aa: CASSVEGARGNTIYF